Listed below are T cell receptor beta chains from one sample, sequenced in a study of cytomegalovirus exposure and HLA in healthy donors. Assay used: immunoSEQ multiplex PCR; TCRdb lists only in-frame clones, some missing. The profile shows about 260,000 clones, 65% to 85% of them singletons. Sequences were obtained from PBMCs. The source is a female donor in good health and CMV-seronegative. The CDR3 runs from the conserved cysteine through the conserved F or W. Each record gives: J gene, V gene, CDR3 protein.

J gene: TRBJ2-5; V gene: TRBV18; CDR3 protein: CASSPLTSTGQETQYF
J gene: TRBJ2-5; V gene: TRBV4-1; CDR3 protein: CASSQDPSETQYF
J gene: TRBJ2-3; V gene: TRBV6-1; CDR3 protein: CASSVLLAGGGDTQYF
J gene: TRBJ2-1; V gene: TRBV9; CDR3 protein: CASSVDTRANEQFF
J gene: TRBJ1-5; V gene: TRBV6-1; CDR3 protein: CASSEALGQGPQPQHF
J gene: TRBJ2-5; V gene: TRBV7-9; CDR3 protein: CASSPREDRETQYF
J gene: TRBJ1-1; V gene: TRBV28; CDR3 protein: CASSSPLGRLNTEAFF
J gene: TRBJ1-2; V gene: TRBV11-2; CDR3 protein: CASSRAAGPYGYTF
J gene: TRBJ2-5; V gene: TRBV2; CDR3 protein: CASRIPGQGMETQYF
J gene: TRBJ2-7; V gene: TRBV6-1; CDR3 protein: CASSEEAPRFVQGQYF
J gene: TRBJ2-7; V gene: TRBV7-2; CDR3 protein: CASSMDSPYEQYF
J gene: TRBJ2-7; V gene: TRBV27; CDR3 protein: CASETRGDPYEQYF
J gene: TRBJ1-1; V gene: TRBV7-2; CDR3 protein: CASSLVQLGNTEAFF
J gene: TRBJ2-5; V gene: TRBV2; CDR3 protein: CATGTGIGTQYF
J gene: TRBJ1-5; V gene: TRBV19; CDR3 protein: CASSIWDRGNQPQHF
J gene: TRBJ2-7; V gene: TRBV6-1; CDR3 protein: CASSEWSSGSEQYF
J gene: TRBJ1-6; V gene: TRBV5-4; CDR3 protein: CASSTGSYNSPLHF
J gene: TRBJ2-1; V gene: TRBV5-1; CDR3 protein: CASSLVSNEQFF
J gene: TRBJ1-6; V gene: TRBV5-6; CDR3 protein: CASSSDRERAYYNSPLHF
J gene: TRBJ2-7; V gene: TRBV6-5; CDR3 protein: CASSHRDRVYEQYF
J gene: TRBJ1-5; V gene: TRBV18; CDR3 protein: CASSPADQPQHF
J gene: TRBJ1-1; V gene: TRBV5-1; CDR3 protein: CASSFQGLNTEAFF
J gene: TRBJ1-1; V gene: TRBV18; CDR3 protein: CASSPEGTEAFF
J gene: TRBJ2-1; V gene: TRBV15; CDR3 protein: CATSTATSNPYNEQFF
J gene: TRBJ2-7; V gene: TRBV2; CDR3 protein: CASNGDRAYEQYF
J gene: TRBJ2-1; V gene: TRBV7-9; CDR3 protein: CSSSIITSGNEQFF
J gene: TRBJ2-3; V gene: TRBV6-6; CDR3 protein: CASSYVAGEGTDTQYF
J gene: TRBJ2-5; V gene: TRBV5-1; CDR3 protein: CASSLAVTGTGSQETQYF
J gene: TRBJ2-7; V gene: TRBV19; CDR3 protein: CASSRQINYEQYF
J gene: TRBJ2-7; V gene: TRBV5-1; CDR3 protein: CASSLARGRGPPYEQYF
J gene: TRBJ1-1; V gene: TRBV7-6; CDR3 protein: CASSGTGGTGVNTEAFF
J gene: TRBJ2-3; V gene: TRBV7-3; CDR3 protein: CANGTGNTDTQYF
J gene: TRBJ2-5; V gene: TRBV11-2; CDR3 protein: CASRRTSSTLQETQYF
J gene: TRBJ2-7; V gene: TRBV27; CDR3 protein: CASGGQSNYEQYF
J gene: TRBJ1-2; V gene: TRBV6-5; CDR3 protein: CAIELTGLYGYTF